This T cell receptor beta chain was sequenced in a study of cytomegalovirus exposure and HLA in healthy donors. V shed 4 bases and J shed 3 bases, with 6 bases lying between them. CDR1 GTSNPN and CDR2 SVGIG come from the germline V gene (reference sequence). The CDR3 consists of 11 residues. The PCR used 60 Vbeta and 13 Jbeta primers. Assay used: immunoSEQ multiplex PCR; TCRdb lists only in-frame clones, some missing. The sample has about 110,000 clones, under 85% seen once. This clone has only a few counts. Its matching antigen is unknown. Whole-study results and caveats: The study labeled 170 or so TCR beta chains cytomegalovirus-associated.

The TCR originated in a man in his forties or fifties in good health and CMV-seronegative. This chain connects TRBV30 to TRBJ1-1; D ambiguous. Sequenced sample: PBMCs. In DNA, the CDR3 is TGTGCCTGGACAGCGGACACTGAAGCTTTCTTT. The encoded protein is CAWTADTEAFF.